What follows are 19 T cell receptor beta chains derived from one specimen sequenced in a study of blood T cell repertoires in COVID-19 (TCRdb year 2020). Receptors were amplified or captured by the immunoSEQ multiplex PCR assay. Entries here come from immuneACCESS through TCRdb and include only in-frame sequences with V and J called. Some clones fail to appear in such tables; in the studies checked, an unresolved V gene covers under half of the shortfall, and the cause of the remainder is unknown. Counted in this sample were over 300,000 clones; roughly 90% of them appeared once. The ten largest clones represent 0.95% to 1.5% of the sample. Material: peripheral blood. The origin of the receptors is a man aged 40-55 years with acute or convalescent COVID-19.

The gene calls are TRBV7-6 and TRBJ1-3; 8 bases fit TRBD1. Trimming at V came to 4 bases and at J to 2 bases, leaving 10 bases not matched to a gene. Germline V gene lookup returns CDR1 SGHVS and CDR2 FNYEAQ. This CDR3 spans 17 amino acids. In nucleotides, the CDR3 is TGTGCCAGCAGCTCCCCAGACAGGGGAAGTCCTGGAAACACCATATATTTT. It is translated as CASSSPDRGSPGNTIYF.

The chain is built from TRBV12-3 or TRBV12-4 and TRBJ2-7, with D perhaps matching TRBD1 (5 bases). V was clipped by 4 bases and J by 6 bases, with 10 bases between them. The CDR3 is 12 residues long. The CDR3, as DNA: TGTGCCAGCAGTTCCAGGGTTCCCGAGCAGTACTTC. Encoded protein: CASSSRVPEQYF.

This chain joins TRBV7-9 and TRBJ2-2, with D unresolved. Germline CDR1 and CDR2: SEHNR and FQNEAQ (reference sequence). The germline V and J ends were trimmed by 7 bases and 6 bases, with 9 bases remaining between them. The CDR3 extends over 12 amino acids. CDR3 nucleotide sequence: TGTGCCAGCAACCTCGGAGCCGGGGAGCTGTTTTTT. Translated: CASNLGAGELFF.

This CDR3 is CASSSGTGRDEQYF. The CDR3 coding sequence is TGTGCCAGCAGCTCAGGGACAGGGAGGGACGAGCAGTACTTC. V is TRBV5-6 and J is TRBJ2-7; 9 bases are shared with TRBD1. This CDR3 has 14 residues. V trimming: 3 bases; J trimming: 5 bases; junction bases outside the gene matches: 6. CDR1 and CDR2 (germline): SGHDT, YYEEEE.

The chain recombines TRBV14 with TRBJ2-3; TRBD2 might be the D (6 bases). This CDR3 has 15 amino acids. The germline CDR1 and CDR2 sequences are SGHDN and FVKESK. The germline V and J ends were trimmed by 4 bases and 0 bases, with 11 bases remaining between them. CDR3 region: CASSPGEASTDTQYF. CDR3 bases: TGTGCCAGCAGCCCTGGGGAGGCAAGCACAGATACGCAGTATTTT.

The V gene is TRBV7-2, the J gene TRBJ2-4; 10 bases line up with TRBD1. V shed 5 bases and J 8 bases; nucleotides not matched to a gene: 18. The CDR3 is 18 amino acids. Germline CDR1 reads SGHTA; CDR2 reads FQGNSA. CDR3 bases: TGTGCCAGCAGCCTACCGGGGACAGGGGCCTCTTCGTGGGACATTCAGTACTTC. Amino acid sequence: CASSLPGTGASSWDIQYF.

The chain employs TRBV7-2 and TRBJ2-7; a weak D match, TRBD2 (6 bases). Trimming removed 5 bases from V and 2 bases from J, with 10 bases in between. The CDR3 loop spans 13 amino acids. Germline V gene lookup returns CDR1 SGHTA and CDR2 FQGNSA. This CDR3 is CASSGTGAYEQYF. In DNA, the CDR3 is TGTGCCAGCAGCGGAACGGGGGCCTACGAGCAGTACTTC.

This clone was counted only a few times. This chain joins TRBV7-2 and TRBJ1-2; TRBD1 agrees at 7 bases. The V gene's germline CDR1 is SGHTA and CDR2 FQGNSA. This CDR3 region has 13 residues. V lost 3 bases, J lost 7 bases, and 5 bases stayed unmatched. CDR3 DNA: TGTGCCAGCAGCTTGGTCAGGGGGACTGGCTACACCTTC. Protein product: CASSLVRGTGYTF.

V gene TRBV29-1 combines with J gene TRBJ1-3; D not resolved. The germline gives CDR1 SQVTM, CDR2 ANQGSEA. Trimming removed 0 bases at V and 4 bases at J, with 13 bases between. This CDR3 comprises 15 residues. The CDR3 DNA sequence: TGCAGCGTTGAAGATCAGAGGGCCGGGGGAAACACCATATATTTT. It translates to CSVEDQRAGGNTIYF.

This rearrangement joins TRBV10-3 to TRBJ1-2; no clear D gene. Germline CDR1 reads ENHRY; CDR2 reads SYGVKD. Between the trimmed V and J ends, which lost 10 bases and 0 bases, there was a span of 9 bases. CDR3 length: 12 residues. CDR3 sequence: CATPGSNYGYTF. CDR3 nucleotide sequence: TGTGCCACACCGGGGTCTAACTATGGCTACACCTTC.

The chain combines TRBV4-2 with TRBJ1-3; tentative D call: TRBD1 (5 bases). With 0 bases removed from V and 2 bases from J, the gap between germline ends came to 14 bases. Germline CDR1 reads LGHNA; CDR2 reads YNFKEQ. The CDR3 consists of 17 residues. The chain's CDR3 is CASSQESYGGAGNTIYF. In nucleotides, the CDR3 is TGTGCCAGCAGCCAAGAGTCGTATGGGGGGGCTGGAAACACCATATATTTT.

This chain joins TRBV19 and TRBJ1-1, with TRBD1 matching 9 bases. Unmatched junction bases numbered 6, after V lost 5 bases and J lost 2 bases. There are 15 residues in the CDR3. The germline CDR1 and CDR2 sequences are LNHDA and SQIVND (reference sequence). The CDR3 coding sequence is TGTGCCAGTAGTGGGGGACAGGGAGTAAACACTGAAGCTTTCTTT. Protein sequence: CASSGGQGVNTEAFF.

As to this clone: At the DNA level, this CDR3 is encoded by other sequences in the same sample as well. The chain combines TRBV27 with TRBJ2-1; tentatively, D is TRBD2 (5 bases). Germline V CDR1 and CDR2: MNHEY, SMNVEV (reference sequence). Between the trimmed V and J ends, which lost 3 bases and 4 bases, there was a span of 7 bases. The CDR3 is 13 residues long. CDR3 protein: CASSFRRYNEQFF. The DNA of the CDR3 is TGTGCCAGCAGTTTTAGGAGGTACAATGAGCAGTTCTTC.

This chain joins TRBV7-2 and TRBJ1-2; 7 bases align to TRBD1. The CDR3 is made up of 13 amino acids. Germline V CDR1 and CDR2: SGHTA, FQGNSA. The V and J ends lost 0 bases and 10 bases, in that order; junction bases with no gene match: 5. The CDR3 DNA follows: TGTGCCAGCAGCTTAGCCGGACAGGAGATCTACACCTTC. This translates into CASSLAGQEIYTF.

The rearrangement links TRBV28 to TRBJ1-2, with 10 nucleotides matching TRBD1. Germline loops: CDR1 MDHEN, CDR2 SYDVKM. This CDR3 has 15 residues. J gave up 3 bases and V 7 bases, and 8 bases lay outside the gene matches. CDR3 region: CASTLPTGGYYGYTF. CDR3 bases: TGTGCCAGCACCTTACCGACAGGGGGCTACTATGGCTACACCTTC.

The V gene is TRBV6-6, the J gene TRBJ1-5; D possibly corresponds to TRBD1 (5 bases). V was trimmed by 4 bases and J by 2 bases, leaving 15 bases between them. This CDR3 spans 16 amino acids. Per the germline V gene, CDR1 is MNHNY and CDR2 is SVGAGI (reference sequence). In nucleotides, the CDR3 is TGTGCCAGCAGTTTCAGGGTTATTGGACGCAATCAGCCCCAGCATTTT. It codes for CASSFRVIGRNQPQHF.

The chain uses TRBV7-2 and TRBJ1-2; 7 positions agree with TRBD1. The CDR3 covers 14 residues. V was clipped by 1 base and J by 4 bases; unmatched bases: 3. Germline V gene sequence: CDR1 SGHTA, CDR2 FQGNSA. The CDR3 DNA reads TGTGCCAGCAGCTTAGGCCGGGACAGCTATGGCTACACCTTC. This sequence encodes CASSLGRDSYGYTF.

The chain carries TRBV28 and TRBJ1-4; D might be TRBD1 (5 bases). CDR1 is MDHEN, CDR2 SYDVKM, per germline. Trimming stripped 4 bases from V and 5 bases from J, with 14 bases between. This CDR3 has 15 residues. CDR3 in amino acids: CASSSPGPSNEKLFF. The CDR3 DNA is TGTGCCAGCAGTTCCCCAGGGCCCTCCAATGAAAAACTGTTTTTT.

The chain combines TRBV10-3 with TRBJ1-3; D unclear. V was pared by 7 bases and J by 4 bases, with 20 bases between. This CDR3 has 16 amino acids. Germline V gene lookup returns CDR1 ENHRY and CDR2 SYGVKD. CDR3 loop: CAITPDPAGGGNTIYF. Here the CDR3 DNA reads TGTGCCATCACCCCCGACCCGGCAGGAGGGGGAAACACCATATATTTT.